This paragraph reports one T cell receptor (beta chain). Its antigen is unknown. Sequenced by immunoSEQ multiplex PCR; TCRdb stores in-frame clones only, minus some. The sample has roughly 150,000 clones, 80% to 95% seen once. The J segment lost 6 bases and the V segment lost 1 base, leaving 4 bases of the junction unmatched. CDR1 is SEHNR and CDR2 is FQNEAQ in the germline V gene (reference sequence). This CDR3 region has 15 residues. The data belong to a study of T cell responses to AZD1222 COVID-19 vaccine. The study's findings and limits: Nearly half of the spike-specific TCRs reportedly recognize variant regions that carry no mutations. Only five to seven AZD1222 recipients tested seropositive at baseline. Receipt of two AZD1222 doses was followed by a rise in Spike-specific TCR breadth and depth. Donors skewed white British and female; clonal diversity was possibly underestimated.

The clonotype comes from an adult in good health. The sequences come from peripheral blood, collected on day 0 of AZD1222 vaccination. The chain is built from TRBV7-9 and TRBJ2-1; 9 nucleotides agree with TRBD2. For the CDR3, the DNA is TGTGCCAGCAGCTTAGTACTAGCGGGCATCAATGAGCAGTTCTTC. Its protein product is CASSLVLAGINEQFF. The entire variable domain, with the rest obtained from reference TRBV7-9 and TRBJ2-1, is as follows: DTGVSQNPRHKITKRGQNVTFRCDPISEHNRLYWYRQTLGQGPEFLTYFQNEAQLEKSRLLSDRFSAERPKGSFSTLEIQRTEQGDSAMYLCASSLVLAGINEQFFGPGTRLTVL.